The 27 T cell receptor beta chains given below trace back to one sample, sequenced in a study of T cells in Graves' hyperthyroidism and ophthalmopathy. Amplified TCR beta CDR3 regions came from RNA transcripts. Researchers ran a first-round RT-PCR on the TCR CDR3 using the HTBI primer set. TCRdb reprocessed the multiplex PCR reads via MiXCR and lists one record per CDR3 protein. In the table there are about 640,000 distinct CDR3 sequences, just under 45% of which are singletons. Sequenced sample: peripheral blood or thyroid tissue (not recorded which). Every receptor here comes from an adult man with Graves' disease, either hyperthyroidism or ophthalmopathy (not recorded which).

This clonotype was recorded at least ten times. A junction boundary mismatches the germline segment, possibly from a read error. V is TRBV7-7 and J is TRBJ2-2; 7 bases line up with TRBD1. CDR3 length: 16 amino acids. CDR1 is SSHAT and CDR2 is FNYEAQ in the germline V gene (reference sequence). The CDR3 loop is CASSLTRGHSTGELFF. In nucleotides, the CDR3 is TGTGCTAGCAGCTTAACGAGGGGGCACAGCACCGGGGAGCTGTTTTTT.

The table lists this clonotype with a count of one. The CDR3 sequence: CASSPRTGAYSNQPQHF. The DNA of the CDR3 is TGCGCCAGCAGCCCGAGGACAGGGGCATATAGCAATCAGCCCCAGCATTTT. V usage is TRBV5-1 and J usage is TRBJ1-5, with 9 bases matching TRBD1. The CDR3 loop spans 17 amino acids. V dropped 4 bases and J dropped 0; count of bases not matched to a gene: 8. Germline loops: CDR1 SGHRS, CDR2 YFSETQ.

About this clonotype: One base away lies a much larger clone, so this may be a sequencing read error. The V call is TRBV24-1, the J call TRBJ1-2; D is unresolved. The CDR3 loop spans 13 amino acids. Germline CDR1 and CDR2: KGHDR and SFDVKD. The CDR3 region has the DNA TGTGCCATCAGTTTTAACAGTCCAGTTGGCTACACCTTC. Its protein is CAISFNSPVGYTF.

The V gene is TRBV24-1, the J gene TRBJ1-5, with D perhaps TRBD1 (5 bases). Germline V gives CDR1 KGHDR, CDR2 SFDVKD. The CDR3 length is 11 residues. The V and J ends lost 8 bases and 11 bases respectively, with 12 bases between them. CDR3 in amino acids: CATKGLAAQHF. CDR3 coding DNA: TGTGCCACCAAGGGACTAGCGGCCCAGCATTTT.

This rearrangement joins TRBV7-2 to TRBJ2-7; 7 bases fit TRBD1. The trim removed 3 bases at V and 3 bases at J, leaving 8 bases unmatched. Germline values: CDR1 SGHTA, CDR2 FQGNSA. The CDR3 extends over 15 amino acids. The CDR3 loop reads CASSLSGTEIYEQYF. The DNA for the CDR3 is TGTGCCAGCAGCTTGTCCGGGACAGAGATCTACGAGCAGTACTTC.

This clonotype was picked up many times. CDR3 in amino acids: CSVRTAEAFF. Written as DNA, the CDR3 is TGCAGCGTTAGGACGGCTGAAGCTTTCTTT. The chain recombines TRBV29-1 with TRBJ1-1; no clear D. Trimming cost V 5 bases and J 6 bases, with 7 bases left between them. The germline V gene encodes CDR1 SQVTM and CDR2 ANQGSEA. The CDR3 totals 10 residues.

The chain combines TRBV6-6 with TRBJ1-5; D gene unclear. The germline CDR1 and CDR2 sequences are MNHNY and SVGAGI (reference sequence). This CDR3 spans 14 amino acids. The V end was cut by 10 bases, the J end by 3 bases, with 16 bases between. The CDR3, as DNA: TGTGCCACCTCTCCGTCGGTGTCCAATCAGCCCCAGCATTTT. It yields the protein CATSPSVSNQPQHF.

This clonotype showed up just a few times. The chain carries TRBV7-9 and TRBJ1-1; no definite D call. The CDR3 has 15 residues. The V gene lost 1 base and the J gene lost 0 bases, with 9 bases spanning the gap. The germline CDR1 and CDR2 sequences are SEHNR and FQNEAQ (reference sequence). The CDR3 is CASSLGRILNTEAFF. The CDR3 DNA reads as TGTGCCAGCAGCTTAGGTAGGATCCTGAACACTGAAGCTTTCTTT.

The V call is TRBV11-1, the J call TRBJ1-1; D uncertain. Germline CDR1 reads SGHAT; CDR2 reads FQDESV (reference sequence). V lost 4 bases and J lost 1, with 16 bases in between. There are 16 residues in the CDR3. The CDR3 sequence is CASSSPTGSTNTEAFF. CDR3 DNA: TGTGCCAGCAGCTCCCCGACGGGGAGCACGAACACTGAAGCTTTCTTT.

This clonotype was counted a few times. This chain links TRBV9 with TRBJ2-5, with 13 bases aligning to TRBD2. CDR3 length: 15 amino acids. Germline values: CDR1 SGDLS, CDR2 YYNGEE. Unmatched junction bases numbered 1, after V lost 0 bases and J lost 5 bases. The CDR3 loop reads CASSVETSGGETQYF. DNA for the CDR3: TGTGCCAGCAGCGTAGAGACTAGCGGGGGGGAGACCCAGTACTTC.

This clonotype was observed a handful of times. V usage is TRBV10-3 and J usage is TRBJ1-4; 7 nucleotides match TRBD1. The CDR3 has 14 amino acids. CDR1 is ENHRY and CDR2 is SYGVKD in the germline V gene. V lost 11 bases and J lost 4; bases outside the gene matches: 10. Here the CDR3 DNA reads TGTGCCGCAAGACCATACAGGGGTAATGAAAAACTGTTTTTT. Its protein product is CAARPYRGNEKLFF.

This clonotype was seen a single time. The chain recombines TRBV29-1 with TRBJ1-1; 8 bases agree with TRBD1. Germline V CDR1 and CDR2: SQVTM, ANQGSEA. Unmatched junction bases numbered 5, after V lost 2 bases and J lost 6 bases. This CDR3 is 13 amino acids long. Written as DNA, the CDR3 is TGCAGCGTTGAACGCGACAGGGGCCCTGAAGCTTTCTTT. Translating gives CSVERDRGPEAFF.

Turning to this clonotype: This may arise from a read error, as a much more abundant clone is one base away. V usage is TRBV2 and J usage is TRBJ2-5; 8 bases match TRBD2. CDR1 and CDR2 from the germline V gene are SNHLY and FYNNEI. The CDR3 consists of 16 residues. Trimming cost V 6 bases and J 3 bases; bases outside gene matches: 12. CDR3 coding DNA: TGTGCCAGCAGCCTAGAGCGGGGGAGATCCGAAGAGACCCAGTACTTC. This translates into CASSLERGRSEETQYF.

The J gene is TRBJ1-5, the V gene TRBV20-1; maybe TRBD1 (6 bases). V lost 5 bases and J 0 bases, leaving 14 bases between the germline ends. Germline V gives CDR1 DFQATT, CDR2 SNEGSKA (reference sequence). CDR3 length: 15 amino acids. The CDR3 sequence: CSAARTDSSNQPQHF. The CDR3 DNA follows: TGCAGTGCTGCGCGGACAGACTCTAGCAATCAGCCCCAGCATTTT.

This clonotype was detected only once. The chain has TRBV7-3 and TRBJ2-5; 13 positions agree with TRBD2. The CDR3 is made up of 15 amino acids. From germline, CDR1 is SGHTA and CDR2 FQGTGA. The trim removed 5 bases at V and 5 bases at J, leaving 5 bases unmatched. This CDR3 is CASSGTSGGVETQYF. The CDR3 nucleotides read TGTGCCAGCAGCGGAACTAGCGGGGGGGTGGAGACCCAGTACTTC.

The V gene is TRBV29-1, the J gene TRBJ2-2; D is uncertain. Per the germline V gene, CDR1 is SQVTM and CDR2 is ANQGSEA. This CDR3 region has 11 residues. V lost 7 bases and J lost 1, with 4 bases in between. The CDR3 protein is CSAMNTGELFF. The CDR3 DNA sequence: TGCAGCGCCATGAACACCGGGGAGCTGTTTTTT.

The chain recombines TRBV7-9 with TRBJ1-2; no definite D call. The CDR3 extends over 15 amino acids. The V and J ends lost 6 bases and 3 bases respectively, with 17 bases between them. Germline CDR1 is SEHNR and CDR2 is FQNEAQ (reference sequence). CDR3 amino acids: CASSYSQIGYYGYTF. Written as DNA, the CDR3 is TGTGCCAGCAGTTACAGTCAAATCGGGTACTATGGCTACACCTTC. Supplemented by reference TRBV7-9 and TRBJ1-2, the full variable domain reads DTGVSQNPRHKITKRGQNVTFRCDPISEHNRLYWYRQTLGQGPEFLTYFQNEAQLEKSRLLSDRFSAERPKGSFSTLEIQRTEQGDSAMYLCASSYSQIGYYGYTFGSGTRLTVV.

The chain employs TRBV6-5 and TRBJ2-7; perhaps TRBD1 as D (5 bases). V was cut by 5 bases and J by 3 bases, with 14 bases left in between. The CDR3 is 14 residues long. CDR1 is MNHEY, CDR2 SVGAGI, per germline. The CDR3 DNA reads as TGTGCCAGCAGTGAAGGGCAGGGTCTCTACGAGCAGTACTTC. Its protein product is CASSEGQGLYEQYF.

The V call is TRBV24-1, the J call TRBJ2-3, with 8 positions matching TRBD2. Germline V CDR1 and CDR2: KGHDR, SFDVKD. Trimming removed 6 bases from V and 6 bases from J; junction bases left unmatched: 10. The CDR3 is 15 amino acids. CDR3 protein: CATSSRRGETDTQYF. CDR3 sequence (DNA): TGTGCCACCAGTTCTCGGCGGGGGGAGACCGATACGCAGTATTTT.

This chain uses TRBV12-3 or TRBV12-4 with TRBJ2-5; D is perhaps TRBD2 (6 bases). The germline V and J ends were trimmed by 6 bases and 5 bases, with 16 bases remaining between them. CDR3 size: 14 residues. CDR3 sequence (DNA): TGTGCCAGCAGCCGCATGATGGGGGGTGAGACCCAGTACTTC. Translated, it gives CASSRMMGGETQYF.

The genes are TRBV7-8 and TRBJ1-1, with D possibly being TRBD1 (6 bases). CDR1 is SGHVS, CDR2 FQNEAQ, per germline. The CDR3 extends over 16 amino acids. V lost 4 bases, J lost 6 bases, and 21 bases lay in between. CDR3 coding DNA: TGTGCCAGCAGCTCCCGACAGGTTGGGAGACAGCCTGAAGCTTTCTTT. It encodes CASSSRQVGRQPEAFF.

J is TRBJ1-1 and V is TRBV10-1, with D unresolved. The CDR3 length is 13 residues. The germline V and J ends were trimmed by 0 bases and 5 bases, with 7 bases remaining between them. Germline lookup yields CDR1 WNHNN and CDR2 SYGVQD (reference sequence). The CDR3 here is CASSESGATEAFF. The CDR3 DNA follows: TGCGCCAGCAGTGAGTCGGGAGCAACTGAAGCTTTCTTT.

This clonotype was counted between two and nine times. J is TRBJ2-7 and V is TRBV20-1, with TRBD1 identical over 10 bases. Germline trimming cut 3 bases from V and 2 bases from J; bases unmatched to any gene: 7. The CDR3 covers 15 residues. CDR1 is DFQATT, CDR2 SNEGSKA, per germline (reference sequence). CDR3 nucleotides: TGCAGTGCTAGTCTCGGGACAGGGGACCCCTACGAGCAGTACTTC. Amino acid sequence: CSASLGTGDPYEQYF.

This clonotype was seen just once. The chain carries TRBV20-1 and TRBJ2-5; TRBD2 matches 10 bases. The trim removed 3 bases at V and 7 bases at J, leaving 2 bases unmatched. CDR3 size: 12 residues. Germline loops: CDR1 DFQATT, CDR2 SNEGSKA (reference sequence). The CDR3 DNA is TGCAGTGCTAGCAGCGGGGGGGCGACCCAGTACTTC. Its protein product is CSASSGGATQYF.

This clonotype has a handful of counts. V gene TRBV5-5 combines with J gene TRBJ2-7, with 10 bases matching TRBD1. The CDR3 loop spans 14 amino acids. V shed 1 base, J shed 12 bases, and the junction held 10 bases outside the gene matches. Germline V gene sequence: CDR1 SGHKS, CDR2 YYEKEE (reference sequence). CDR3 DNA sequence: TGTGCCAGCAGCTTGTCCGGGACAGGGGCCCCATGGTACTTC. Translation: CASSLSGTGAPWYF.

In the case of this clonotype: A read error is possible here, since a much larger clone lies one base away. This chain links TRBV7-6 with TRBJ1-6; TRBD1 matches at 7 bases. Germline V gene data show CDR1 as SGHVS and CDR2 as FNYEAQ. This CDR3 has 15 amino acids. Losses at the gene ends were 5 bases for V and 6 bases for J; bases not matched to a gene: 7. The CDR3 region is CASSATGLANSPLHF. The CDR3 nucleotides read TGTGCCAGCAGCGCGACAGGGCTGGCTAATTCACCCCTCCACTTT.

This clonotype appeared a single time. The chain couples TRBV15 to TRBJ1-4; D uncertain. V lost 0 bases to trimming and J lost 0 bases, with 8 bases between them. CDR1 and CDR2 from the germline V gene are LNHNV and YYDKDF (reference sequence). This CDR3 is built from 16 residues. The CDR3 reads CATSRERTATNEKLFF. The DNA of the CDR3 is TGTGCCACCAGCAGAGAACGGACCGCAACTAATGAAAAACTGTTTTTT.